This T cell receptor beta chain appears in the sequencing data of a study of monozygotic twins with inflammatory bowel disease. Study-wide findings and caveats: For IBD patients, clonotypes shared with others were fewer than for healthy twins, especially with disease activity.

Through template switching, UMIs that included a 6-nucleotide sample barcode were added. TCRdb re-called the 5' RACE reads and catalogs CDR3 proteins one per entry, DNA excluded. The table lists 300,000 to 350,000 distinct CDR3 sequences, with 2% to 2.5% in the top ten. The CDR3 runs to 16 residues. The germline V gene has CDR1 SGHDT and CDR2 YYEEEE. As regards this clonotype: As yet, its antigen is unknown.

The sample consisted of blood. This clonotype was obtained from a human donor with ulcerative colitis or Crohn's disease, or a healthy co-twin of an affected twin (not recorded which). The rearrangement joins TRBV5-6 to TRBJ2-1; TCRdb returns TRBD1, unconfirmable since there is no DNA. CDR3: CASSLGGYGRGNEQFF.